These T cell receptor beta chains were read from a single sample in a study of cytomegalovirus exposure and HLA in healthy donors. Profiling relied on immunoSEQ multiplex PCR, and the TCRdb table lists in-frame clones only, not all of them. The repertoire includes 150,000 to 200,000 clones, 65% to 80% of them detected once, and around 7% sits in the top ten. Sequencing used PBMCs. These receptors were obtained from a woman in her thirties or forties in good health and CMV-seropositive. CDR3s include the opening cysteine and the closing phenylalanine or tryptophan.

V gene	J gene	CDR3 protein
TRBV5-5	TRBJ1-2	CASSLTEGADYGYTF
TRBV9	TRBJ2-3	CASSRLAGQGDTQYF
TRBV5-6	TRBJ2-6	CASSRPRGANGLTF
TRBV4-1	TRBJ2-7	CASSQDAGGLREQYF
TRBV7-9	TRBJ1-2	CASSLSTGYGYTF
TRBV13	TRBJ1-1	CASSRGGSEAFF
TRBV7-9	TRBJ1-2	CSSSLDRVGYTF
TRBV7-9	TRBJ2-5	CSSSIISETQYF
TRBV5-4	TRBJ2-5	CASNLGGTVGETQYF
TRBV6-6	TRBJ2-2	CASSYIHPGELFF
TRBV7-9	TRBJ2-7	CASSLDGQLAYEQYF
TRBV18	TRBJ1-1	CASSPRGQGAGTEAFF
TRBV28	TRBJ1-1	CASSYAWELNTEAFF
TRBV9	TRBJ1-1	CASSVAQGTEAFF
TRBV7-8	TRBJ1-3	CASSWGVSSGNTIYF
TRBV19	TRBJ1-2	CATSQGVPNYGYTF
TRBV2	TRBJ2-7	CASSAQPGQGMDEQYF
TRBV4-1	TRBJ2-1	CASSATTSGGYNEQFF
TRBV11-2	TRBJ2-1	CASSFGGSYNEQFF
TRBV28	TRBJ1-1	CASRTTDMRAFF
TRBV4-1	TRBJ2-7	CASSSSRAGDYEQYF
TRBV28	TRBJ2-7	CASSPVTGVDYEQYF
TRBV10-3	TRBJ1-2	CAISELPRVGYTF
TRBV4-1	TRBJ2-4	CASSHSGTGANIQYF
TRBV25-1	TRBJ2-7	CASSERVAKDEQYF
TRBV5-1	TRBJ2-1	CASSLARGWSYNEQFF